This T cell receptor (beta chain) is from a study of cytomegalovirus exposure and HLA in healthy donors. In the study overall: The early release's HLA-typed donors yielded tens of millions of unique TCRs.

The study, taken as a whole, reports: TCR beta V- and J-gene trimming, according to a later analysis, was linked to a missense DCLRE1C variant.

With 60 Vbeta and 13 Jbeta primers, the PCR was carried out. Clones were read by immunoSEQ multiplex PCR, and TCRdb kept only the in-frame ones, dropping some. The sample has 110,000 to 150,000 clones, 75% to 80% seen once. Germline V gives CDR1 SNHLY, CDR2 FYNNEI. V lost 3 bases to trimming and J lost 5 bases; unmatched junction nucleotides: 5. The length of the CDR3 is 14 residues. A word on this clone: Antigen: not known.

This sequence was found in a woman aged 25 to 39 in good health and CMV-seronegative. The sample taken for sequencing was PBMCs. The chain recombines TRBV2 with TRBJ1-1; 8 bases are shared with TRBD1. CDR3 DNA sequence: TGTGCCAGCAGTGACGGACAGGGAGGGACTGAAGCTTTCTTT. This encodes CASSDGQGGTEAFF.